This T cell receptor beta chain was found in a study of vaccination and CD4 T cells after COVID-19 (dated by TCRdb to between 2020 and 2023). Context from the whole study: Convalescent patients had a positive SARS-CoV-2 result on nasal swab PCR, and of these patients, fewer than ten had mild disease and one had severe disease. In over 8 COVID-19 convalescent patients and a few infection-naive healthy vaccine recipients, the spike-specific CD4+ TCR repertoire before mRNA vaccination was compared with the repertoire after mRNA vaccination. Control cultures received a CEFX viral epitope pool as the positive control, an HIV-1 Nef peptide pool as the negative control, or no peptide. Each participant got two doses of either the Pfizer-BioNTech BNT162b2 vaccine (n=8) or the Moderna mRNA-1273 vaccine (n=2). The convalescent cohort included six males and four females, with two Hispanic individuals, seven Caucasians, two Asians and one multiracial person. Post-COVID blood samples were collected from convalescent patients a median of roughly 100 days after diagnosis, with a range of roughly 30 to 170 days. Post-vaccine blood samples were collected a median of around 70 days after the second vaccine dose, ranging from roughly 14 to 241 days. For stimulating the cultures, overlapping spike peptide pools were used, derived from SARS-CoV-2 as well as from the common cold coronaviruses HCoV-NL63, HCoV-OC43 and HCoV-229E. Overall results and qualifications from the work: Among convalescent patients, a median about 90% of the SARS-CoV-2-reactive clones seen after vaccination appeared only after vaccination, which suggests priming specific to the vaccine. Of the vaccine-specific clones found in convalescent patients, nearly all (304 of 307) were mono-reactive for SARS-CoV-2 spike instead of being cross-reactive with common cold coronaviruses. Only a relatively small number of convalescent patients were included in the study, and early timepoints following natural infection were not analyzed. Although the median number of SARS-CoV-2-reactive clonotypes went up from around 20 after infection to around 39 after vaccination, the increase was not significant.

The library relied on PCR. DNA from cultured CD4+ T cells underwent TCR sequencing with the Oncomine TCR Beta short-read assay at the Johns Hopkins FTIC core. Genomic DNA was extracted from the cultured CD4+ T cells with the QIAamp micro DNA kit. Oncomine TCR Beta libraries from cultured CD4+ T cells were pooled using unique dual indexes and sequenced on an Illumina iSeq 100. Per the source publication's procedure: Non-productive sequences were removed, and CDR3s that did not start with C, did not end with F or W, or were shorter than 7 amino acids were discarded. Antigen-specific clonotypes were identified with the MANAFEST web application by comparing peptide-stimulated wells with reference and other culture wells. For a clone to be called positive, the clone needed an FDR below 0.05, an odds ratio above 5, and a productive frequency above 0.1% in at least two of three replicate wells. A clonotype was classed as cross-reactive if the clonotype showed significant expansion both in SARS-CoV-2 spike wells and in at least one common cold coronavirus spike condition. Using R version 3.6.1, CDR3 homology was evaluated through Levenshtein distances (stringdist) along with unrooted phylogenetic trees (ape). TCRdb trimmed the raw reads at Q25, called clones with MiXCR and kept productive beta chains. Identical CDR3 proteins give one entry, which carries the most common genes and DNA. The V and J calls shown here were made by TCRdb, not taken from the authors' results. The sample contains about 20,000 distinct CDR3 sequences, around 42% of them found a single time. 12% of the sample belongs to the ten largest clones.

The CDR3 measures 16 amino acids from cysteine to phenylalanine. CDR3 DNA only is kept here, 48 bases in frame from base 1. The germline V gene (reference sequence) yields DFQATT for CDR1 and SNEGSKA for CDR2. Ends trimmed: V by 3 bases, J by 0 bases; bases unmatched to a gene: 11. This clonotype came up a few times. Its antigen remains undetermined. Nothing much larger sits one base from this clone, and base qualities are not available. In light of the paper, this sample's treatment or condition label describes: approximately 11-day PBMC culture with coronavirus spike peptide pools or control peptides (ViraFEST assay). The ViraFEST assay, used in the study, expanded antigen-specific T cells with peptide pools and then identified the expanded clonotypes through TCR sequencing. The positive SARS-CoV-2 PCR tests of the convalescent patients were dated from March to December 2020, before the Alpha, Beta and Delta variants emerged in the United States. Each well held approximately 2 million PBMCs cultured in IMDM containing roughly 5% human AB serum and roughly 10 IU/ml IL-2, with 7.5 to 10 ug/ml peptide pools added. On days 3 and 7, half of the culture medium was replaced with fresh IL-2-containing medium. Once the cells had been in culture for less than 11 days, the EasySep CD4+ T cell isolation kit was used to isolate CD4+ T cells by negative selection. PBMCs were separated from whole blood using Ficoll-Paque Plus gradient centrifugation and then either used fresh or cryopreserved at -140C. Each culture condition was generally run in triplicate wells.

The sequenced material came from CD4+ T cells from blood, cultured in vitro. The sequence joins TRBV20-1 to TRBJ2-7, with 7 bases aligning to TRBD1. This receptor was taken from a human donor who had recovered from COVID-19. The CDR3 reads as follows: CSARLPRTGVSYEQYF. The nucleotides read TGCAGTGCTAGGCTCCCCCGGACAGGCGTCTCCTACGAGCAGTACTTC.